This T cell receptor beta chain was recovered during a study of T cell responses to AZD1222 COVID-19 vaccine. Study conclusions and caveats: Compared with day 0, the breadth and depth of the Spike-specific TCR repertoire rose significantly after two doses of AZD1222. Clonal diversity was possibly underestimated; the donors were predominantly white British and more often female. Dominant CD4 TCR responses targeted spike regions 160-218 and 743-854. Unmutated regions of variants are reportedly targeted by nearly half of spike-specific TCRs.

This clone was detected only once. Its antigen is not known. Trimming left V 6 bases short and J 3 bases short, with 9 bases between. This CDR3 contains 14 residues. Looked up from germline, CDR1 is SNHLY and CDR2 is FYNNEI. The repertoire was sequenced with immunoSEQ multiplex PCR; TCRdb's copy has only in-frame clones and lacks some. Here the sample spans roughly 160,000 clones, more than 90% being singletons. This clonotype was obtained from an adult in good health. The material sequenced was peripheral blood, taken on day 0 of AZD1222 vaccination. The genes are TRBV2 and TRBJ1-6; D is ambiguous. The CDR3 sequence: CASSATVYNSPLHF. DNA for the CDR3: TGTGCCAGCAGCGCCACAGTCTATAATTCACCCCTCCACTTT. Together with reference TRBV2 and TRBJ1-6, the CDR3 gives the full variable domain: EPEVTQTPSHQVTQMGQEVILRCVPISNHLYFYWYRQILGQKVEFLVSFYNNEISEKSEIFDDQFSVERPDGSNFTLKIRSTKLEDSAMYFCASSATVYNSPLHFGNGTRLTVT.